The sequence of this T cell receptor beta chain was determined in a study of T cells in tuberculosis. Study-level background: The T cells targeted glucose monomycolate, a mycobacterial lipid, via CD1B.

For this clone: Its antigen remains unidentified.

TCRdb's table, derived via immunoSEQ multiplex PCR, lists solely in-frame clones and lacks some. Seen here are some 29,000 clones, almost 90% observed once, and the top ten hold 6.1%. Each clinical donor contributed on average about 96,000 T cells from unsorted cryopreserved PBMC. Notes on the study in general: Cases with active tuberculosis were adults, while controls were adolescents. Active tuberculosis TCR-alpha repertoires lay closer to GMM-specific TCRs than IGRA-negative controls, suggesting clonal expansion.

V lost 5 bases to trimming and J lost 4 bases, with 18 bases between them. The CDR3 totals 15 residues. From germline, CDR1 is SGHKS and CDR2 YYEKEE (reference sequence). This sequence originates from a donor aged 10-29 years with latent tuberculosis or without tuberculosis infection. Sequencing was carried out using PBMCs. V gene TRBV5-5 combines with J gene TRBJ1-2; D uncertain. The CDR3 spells CASRRSEAYFYGYTF. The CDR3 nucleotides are TGTGCCAGCAGGAGGTCGGAGGCTTATTTCTATGGCTACACCTTC. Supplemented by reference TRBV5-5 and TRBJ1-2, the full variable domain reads DAGVTQSPTHLIKTRGQQVTLRCSPISGHKSVSWYQQVLGQGPQFIFQYYEKEERGRGNFPDRFSARQFPNYSSELNVNALLLGDSALYLCASRRSEAYFYGYTFGSGTRLTVV.